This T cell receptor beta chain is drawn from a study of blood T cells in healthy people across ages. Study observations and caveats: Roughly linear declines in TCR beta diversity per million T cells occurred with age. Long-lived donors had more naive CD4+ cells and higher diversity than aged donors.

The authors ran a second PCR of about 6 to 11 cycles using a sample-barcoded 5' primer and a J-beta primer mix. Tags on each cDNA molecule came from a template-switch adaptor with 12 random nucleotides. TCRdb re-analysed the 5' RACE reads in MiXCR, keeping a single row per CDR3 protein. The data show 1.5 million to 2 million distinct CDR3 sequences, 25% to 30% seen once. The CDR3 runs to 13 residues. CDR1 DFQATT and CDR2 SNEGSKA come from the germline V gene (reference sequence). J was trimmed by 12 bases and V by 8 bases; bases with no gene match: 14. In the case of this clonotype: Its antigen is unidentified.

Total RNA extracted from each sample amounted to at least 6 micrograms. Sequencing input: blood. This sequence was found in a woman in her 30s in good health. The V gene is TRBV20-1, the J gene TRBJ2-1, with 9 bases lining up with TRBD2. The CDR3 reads CSSRLAVEFVQFF. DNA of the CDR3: TGCAGTTCCCGACTAGCGGTAGAATTCGTGCAGTTCTTC.